The next 4 T cell receptor beta chains were all read from a single sample in a study of blood T cell repertoires in COVID-19. The data were produced by immunoSEQ multiplex PCR, yet TCRdb's version contains in-frame clones alone and is incomplete. This sample has roughly 190,000 clones; almost 85% occur once, and the top ten carry roughly 5%. The sequenced sample consisted of peripheral blood. The receptors derive from a woman aged 65 to 85 with active or convalescent COVID-19.

The chain recombines TRBV2 with TRBJ2-3; 9 bases match TRBD1. Germline-derived CDR1 and CDR2 are SNHLY and FYNNEI. The junction had 5 bases not matched to a gene; V was cut back by 7 bases and J by 3 bases. The CDR3 runs to 14 residues. The CDR3 DNA is TGTGCCAGCAACCCGACAGGGGGGACAGATACGCAGTATTTT. Translating gives CASNPTGGTDTQYF.

The V and J genes are TRBV19 and TRBJ2-2, with TRBD1 matching 10 bases. After removal of 4 bases from V and 5 bases from J, the junction contained 13 bases not matched to a gene. This CDR3 contains 18 residues. The germline gives CDR1 LNHDA, CDR2 SQIVND (reference sequence). CDR3 sequence reads: CASSRAHLGTGVTGELFF. In DNA form, the CDR3 reads TGTGCCAGTAGTAGGGCCCACTTAGGGACAGGGGTAACCGGGGAGCTGTTTTTT. The complete variable domain, with remaining parts taken from reference TRBV19 and TRBJ2-2, reads DGGITQSPKYLFRKEGQNVTLSCEQNLNHDAMYWYRQDPGQGLRLIYYSQIVNDFQKGDIAEGYSVSREKKESFPLTVTSAQKNPTAFYLCASSRAHLGTGVTGELFFGEGSRLTVL.

The chain is built from TRBV5-1 and TRBJ1-4; tentative D call: TRBD1 (6 bases). This CDR3 region has 15 residues. V was pared by 4 bases and J by 5 bases, with 15 bases between. The germline V gene encodes CDR1 SGHRS and CDR2 YFSETQ. This chain's CDR3 is CASSDPGTLNEKLFF. The CDR3 bases are TGCGCCAGCAGCGACCCCGGGACACTGAATGAAAAACTGTTTTTT. The full variable domain, rest sourced from reference TRBV5-1 and TRBJ1-4, is KAGVTQTPRYLIKTRGQQVTLSCSPISGHRSVSWYQQTPGQGLQFLFEYFSETQRNKGNFPGRFSGRQFSNSRSEMNVSTLELGDSALYLCASSDPGTLNEKLFFGSGTQLSVL.

The chain uses TRBV11-3 and TRBJ2-1; 7 bases line up with TRBD2. Trimming cost V 1 base and J 3 bases; bases outside gene matches: 12. Looked up from germline, CDR1 is SGHNT and CDR2 is YENEEA. This CDR3 region has 18 residues. CDR3 coding DNA: TGTGCCAGCAGCTTAGGGGAGGGCGGCAGGGCGATCTACAATGAGCAGTTCTTC. Translated: CASSLGEGGRAIYNEQFF.